This T cell receptor (beta chain) was identified in a study of tissue T cells after allogeneic stem cell transplantation. Only in-frame clones appear in the TCRdb table, and some are missing; sequencing was by immunoSEQ multiplex PCR. The table includes about 48,000 clones, over 65% detected once. Broader study findings: TCR repertoires tracked anatomic similarity, regardless of disease or transplant status.

Comments on this clone: Its cognate antigen is unknown. All gene names here are mouse names. The CDR3 goes on 1 residue after the read ends, and that part is filled in from the germline J gene.

The V gene's germline CDR1 is SGHSA and CDR2 FRNQAP. This CDR3 region has 14 residues. V was shortened by 2 bases and J by 0 bases, with 5 bases between the two germline ends. The TCR sequence derives from a pool of C57BL/6 mice in good health. This chain links TRBV16 with TRBJ1-3; D ambiguous. The sequencing sample was made of sorted cells pooled from one or two spleens. CDR3 residues: CASSLRISGNTLYF. CDR3 DNA, as far as it was read: TGTGCAAGCAGCTTAAGGATTTCTGGAAATACGCTCTAT.